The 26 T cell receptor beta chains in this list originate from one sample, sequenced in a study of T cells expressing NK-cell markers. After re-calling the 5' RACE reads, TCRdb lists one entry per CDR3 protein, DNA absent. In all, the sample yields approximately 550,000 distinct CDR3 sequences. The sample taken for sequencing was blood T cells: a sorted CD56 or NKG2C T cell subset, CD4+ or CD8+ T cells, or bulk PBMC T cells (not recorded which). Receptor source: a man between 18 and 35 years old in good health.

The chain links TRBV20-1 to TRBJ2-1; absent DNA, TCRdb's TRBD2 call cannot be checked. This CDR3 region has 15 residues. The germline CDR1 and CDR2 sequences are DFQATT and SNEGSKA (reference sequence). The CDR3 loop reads CSAEAGVGSYNEQFF.

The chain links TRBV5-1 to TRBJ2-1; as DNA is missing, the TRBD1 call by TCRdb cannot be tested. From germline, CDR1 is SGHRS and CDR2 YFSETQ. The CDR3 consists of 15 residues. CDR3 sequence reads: CASSSRTQGANEQFF. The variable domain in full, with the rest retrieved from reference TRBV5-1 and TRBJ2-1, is KAGVTQTPRYLIKTRGQQVTLSCSPISGHRSVSWYQQTPGQGLQFLFEYFSETQRNKGNFPGRFSGRQFSNSRSEMNVSTLELGDSALYLCASSSRTQGANEQFFGPGTRLTVL.

The CDR3 loop is CASSSASWATQYF. The chain is built from TRBV7-8 and TRBJ2-3; TCRdb selects TRBD2, and the lack of DNA leaves this call unchecked. Germline CDR1 SGHVS, CDR2 FQNEAQ. The CDR3 runs to 13 residues.

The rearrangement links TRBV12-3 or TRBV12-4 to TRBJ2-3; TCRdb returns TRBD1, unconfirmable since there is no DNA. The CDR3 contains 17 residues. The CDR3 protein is CASSLPAFGGGTDTQYF.

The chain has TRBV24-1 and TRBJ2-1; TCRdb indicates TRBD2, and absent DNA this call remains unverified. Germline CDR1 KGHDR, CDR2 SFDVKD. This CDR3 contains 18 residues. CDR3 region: CATPPKRSDIDNYNEQFF.

This CDR3 is CASSPPDRATQPQHF. This chain joins TRBV18 and TRBJ1-5; TCRdb returns TRBD1, unconfirmable since there is no DNA. The V gene's germline CDR1 is KGHSH and CDR2 LQKENI. CDR3 length: 15 residues.

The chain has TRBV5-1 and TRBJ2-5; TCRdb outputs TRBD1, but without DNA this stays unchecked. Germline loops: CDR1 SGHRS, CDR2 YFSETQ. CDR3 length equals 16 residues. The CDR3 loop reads CASSTFRRGSQETQYF.

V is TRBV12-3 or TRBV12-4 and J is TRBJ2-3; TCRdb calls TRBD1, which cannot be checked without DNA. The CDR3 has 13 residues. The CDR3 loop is CASGSGQTDTQYF.

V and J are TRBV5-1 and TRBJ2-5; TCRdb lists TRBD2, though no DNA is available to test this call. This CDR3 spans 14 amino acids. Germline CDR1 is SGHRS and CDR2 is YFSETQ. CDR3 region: CASSLRLAQETQYF.

CDR3: CASSVSGGTDTQYF. This sequence joins TRBV10-2 and TRBJ2-3; TCRdb returns TRBD1, unconfirmable since there is no DNA. This CDR3 contains 14 residues. The germline V gene encodes CDR1 WSHSY and CDR2 SAAADI.

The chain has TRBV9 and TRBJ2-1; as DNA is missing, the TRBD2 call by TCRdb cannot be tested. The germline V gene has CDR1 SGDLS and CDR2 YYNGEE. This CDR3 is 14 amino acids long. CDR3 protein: CASSDRLPSVEQFF.

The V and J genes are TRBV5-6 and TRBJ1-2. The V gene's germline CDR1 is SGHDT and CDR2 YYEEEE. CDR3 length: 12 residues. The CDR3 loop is CASSLTEDGYTF.

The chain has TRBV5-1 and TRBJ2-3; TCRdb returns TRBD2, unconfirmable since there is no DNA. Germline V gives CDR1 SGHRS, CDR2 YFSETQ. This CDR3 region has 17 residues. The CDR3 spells CASSFAASGRASDTQYF.

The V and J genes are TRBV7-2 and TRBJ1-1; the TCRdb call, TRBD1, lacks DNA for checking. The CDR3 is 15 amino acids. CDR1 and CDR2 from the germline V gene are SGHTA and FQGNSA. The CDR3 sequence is CASSLAIVGDTEAFF.

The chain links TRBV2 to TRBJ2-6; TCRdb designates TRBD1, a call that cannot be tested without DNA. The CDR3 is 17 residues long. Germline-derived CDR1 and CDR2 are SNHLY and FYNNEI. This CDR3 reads CASSDRGQSSGANVLTF.

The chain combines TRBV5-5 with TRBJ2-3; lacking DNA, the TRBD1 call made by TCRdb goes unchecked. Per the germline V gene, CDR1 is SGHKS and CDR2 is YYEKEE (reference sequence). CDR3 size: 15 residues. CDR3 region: CASSLRTAHRDTQYF.

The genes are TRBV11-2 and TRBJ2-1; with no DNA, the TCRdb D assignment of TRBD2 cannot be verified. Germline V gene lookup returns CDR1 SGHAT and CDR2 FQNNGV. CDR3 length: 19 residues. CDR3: CASSLGLAGGPGSYNEQFF.

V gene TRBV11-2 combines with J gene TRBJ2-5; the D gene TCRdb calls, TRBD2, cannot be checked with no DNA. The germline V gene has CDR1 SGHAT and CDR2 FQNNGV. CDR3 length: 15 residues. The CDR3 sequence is CASSSTSGVRRSQYF.

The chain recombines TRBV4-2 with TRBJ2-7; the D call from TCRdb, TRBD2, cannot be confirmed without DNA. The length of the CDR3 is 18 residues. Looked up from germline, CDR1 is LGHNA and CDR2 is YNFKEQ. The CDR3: CASSQDGGLAGVSYEQYF.

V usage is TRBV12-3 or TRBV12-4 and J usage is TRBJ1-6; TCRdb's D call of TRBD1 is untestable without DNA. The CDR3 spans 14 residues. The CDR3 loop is CASRGTVGGSPLHF.

Here the CDR3 reads CASSLDFAGPGELFF. This chain uses TRBV5-6 with TRBJ2-2; the TCRdb D gene call, TRBD1, has no DNA to confirm it. The CDR3 extends over 15 amino acids. Germline V gene lookup returns CDR1 SGHDT and CDR2 YYEEEE.

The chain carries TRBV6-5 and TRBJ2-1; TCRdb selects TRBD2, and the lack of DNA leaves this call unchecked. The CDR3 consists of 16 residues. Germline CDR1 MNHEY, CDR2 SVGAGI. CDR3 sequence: CASSYSTQRVNNEQFF.

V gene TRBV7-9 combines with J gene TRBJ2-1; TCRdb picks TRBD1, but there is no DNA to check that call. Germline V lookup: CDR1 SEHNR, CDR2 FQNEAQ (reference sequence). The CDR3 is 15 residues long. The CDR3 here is CASSEEGGAGNEQFF.

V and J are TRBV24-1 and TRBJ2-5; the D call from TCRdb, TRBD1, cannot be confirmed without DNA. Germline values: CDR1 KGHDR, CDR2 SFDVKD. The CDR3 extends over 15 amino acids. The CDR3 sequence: CATSDQDRFGETQYF.

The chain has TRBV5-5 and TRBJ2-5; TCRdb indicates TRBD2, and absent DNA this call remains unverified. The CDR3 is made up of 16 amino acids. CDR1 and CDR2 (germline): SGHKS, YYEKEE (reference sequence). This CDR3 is CASSLGPQQGRETQYF.

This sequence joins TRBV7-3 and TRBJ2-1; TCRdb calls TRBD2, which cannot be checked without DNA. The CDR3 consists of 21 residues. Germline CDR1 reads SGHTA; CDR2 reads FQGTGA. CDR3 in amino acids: CASSLNSGTSGGGSIYNEQFF.